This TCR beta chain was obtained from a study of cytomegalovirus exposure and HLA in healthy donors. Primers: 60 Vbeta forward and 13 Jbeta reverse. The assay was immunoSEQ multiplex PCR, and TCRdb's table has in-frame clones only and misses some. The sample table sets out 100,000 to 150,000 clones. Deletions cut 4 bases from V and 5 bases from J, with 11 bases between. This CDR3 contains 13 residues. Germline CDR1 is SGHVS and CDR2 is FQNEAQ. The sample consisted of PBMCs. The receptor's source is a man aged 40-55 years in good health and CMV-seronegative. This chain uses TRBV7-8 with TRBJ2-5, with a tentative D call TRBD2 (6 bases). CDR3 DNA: TGTGCCAGCAGCTCCTCGGGAGTGGAGACCCAGTACTTC. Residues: CASSSSGVETQYF.